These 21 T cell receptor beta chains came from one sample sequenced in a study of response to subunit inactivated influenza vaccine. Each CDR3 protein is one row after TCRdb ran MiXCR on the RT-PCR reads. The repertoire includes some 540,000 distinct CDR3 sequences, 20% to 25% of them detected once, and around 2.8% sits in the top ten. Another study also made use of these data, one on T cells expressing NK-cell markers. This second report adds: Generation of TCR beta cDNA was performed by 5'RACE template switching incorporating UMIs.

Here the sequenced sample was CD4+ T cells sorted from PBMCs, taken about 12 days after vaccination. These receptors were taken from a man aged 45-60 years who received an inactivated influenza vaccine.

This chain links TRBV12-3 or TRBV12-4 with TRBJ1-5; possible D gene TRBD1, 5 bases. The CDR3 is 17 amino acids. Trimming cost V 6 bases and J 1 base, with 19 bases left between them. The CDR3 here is CASSYIGQPGSNQPQHF. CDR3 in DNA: TGTGCCAGCAGCTATATAGGCCAGCCAGGGAGCAATCAGCCCCAGCATTTT.

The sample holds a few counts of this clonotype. The CDR3, as DNA: TGTGCCAGCAGTCTCCAGGGGGGACTCTATGCCGATGAGCAGTTCTTC. Translation: CASSLQGGLYADEQFF. The chain joins TRBV6-1 to TRBJ2-1; D is perhaps TRBD1 (7 bases). Looked up from germline, CDR1 is MNHNS and CDR2 is SASEGT. V was trimmed by 5 bases and J by 8 bases, leaving 22 bases between them. CDR3 length equals 16 residues.

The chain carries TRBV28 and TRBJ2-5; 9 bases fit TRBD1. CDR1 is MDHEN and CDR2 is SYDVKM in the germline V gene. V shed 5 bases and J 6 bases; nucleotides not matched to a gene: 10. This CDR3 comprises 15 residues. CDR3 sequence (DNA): TGTGCCAGCAGTATCCCCACAGGGGGCGGAAAGACCCAGTACTTC. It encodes CASSIPTGGGKTQYF.

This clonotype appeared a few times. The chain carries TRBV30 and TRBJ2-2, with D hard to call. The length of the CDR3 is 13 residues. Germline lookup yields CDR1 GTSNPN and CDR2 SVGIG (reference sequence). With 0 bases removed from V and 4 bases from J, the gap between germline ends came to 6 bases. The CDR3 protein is CAWSVQSTGELFF. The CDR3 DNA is TGTGCCTGGAGTGTACAATCCACCGGGGAGCTGTTTTTT.

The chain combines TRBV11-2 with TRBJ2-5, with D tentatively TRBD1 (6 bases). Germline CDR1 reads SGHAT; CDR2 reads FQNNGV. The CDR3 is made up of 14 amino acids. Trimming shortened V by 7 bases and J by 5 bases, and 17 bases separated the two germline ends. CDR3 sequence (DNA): TGTGCCAGCACCTCCGGTAGGGGGTACGAGACCCAGTACTTC. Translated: CASTSGRGYETQYF.

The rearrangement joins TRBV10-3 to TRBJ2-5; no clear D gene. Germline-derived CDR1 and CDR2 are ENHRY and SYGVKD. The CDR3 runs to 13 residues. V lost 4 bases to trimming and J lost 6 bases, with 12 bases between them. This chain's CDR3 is CAISGENGQTQYF. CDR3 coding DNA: TGTGCCATCAGTGGCGAAAATGGGCAGACCCAGTACTTC.

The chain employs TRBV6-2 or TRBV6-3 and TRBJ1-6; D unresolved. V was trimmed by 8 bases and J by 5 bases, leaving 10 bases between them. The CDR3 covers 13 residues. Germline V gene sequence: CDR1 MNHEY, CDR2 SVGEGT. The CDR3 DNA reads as TGTGCCAGCCGGGTCGGCAATAATTCACCCCTCCACTTT. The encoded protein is CASRVGNNSPLHF.

The CDR3 DNA reads as TGTGCCACCAGCAGAGATCAGGGCCATGAGCAGTTCTTC. This gives the protein CATSRDQGHEQFF. This rearrangement joins TRBV15 to TRBJ2-1; perhaps TRBD1 as D (5 bases). Trimming left V 0 bases short and J 8 bases short, with 8 bases between. The germline gives CDR1 LNHNV, CDR2 YYDKDF (reference sequence). The CDR3 is made up of 13 amino acids. The full variable domain, in which reference TRBV15 and TRBJ2-1 provide the parts outside the CDR3, is DAMVIQNPRYQVTQFGKPVTLSCSQTLNHNVMYWYQQKSSQAPKLLFHYYDKDFNNEADTPDNFQSRRPNTSFCFLDIRSPGLGDTAMYLCATSRDQGHEQFFGPGTRLTVL.

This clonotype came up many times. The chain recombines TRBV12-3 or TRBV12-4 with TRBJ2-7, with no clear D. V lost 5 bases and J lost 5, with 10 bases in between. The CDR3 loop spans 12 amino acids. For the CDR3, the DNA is TGTGCCAGCAGTCCTTATAATAACGAGCAGTACTTC. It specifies CASSPYNNEQYF.

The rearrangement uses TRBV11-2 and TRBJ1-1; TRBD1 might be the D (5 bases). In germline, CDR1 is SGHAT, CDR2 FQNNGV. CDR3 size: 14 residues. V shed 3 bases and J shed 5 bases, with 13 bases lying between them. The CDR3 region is CASSFAGGGTEAFF. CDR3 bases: TGTGCCAGCAGCTTTGCGGGGGGAGGAACTGAAGCTTTCTTT.

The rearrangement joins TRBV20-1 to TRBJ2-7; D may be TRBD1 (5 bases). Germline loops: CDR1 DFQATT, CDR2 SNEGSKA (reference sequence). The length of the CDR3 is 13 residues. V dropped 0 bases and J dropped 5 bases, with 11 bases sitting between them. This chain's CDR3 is CSARDRVGNEQYF. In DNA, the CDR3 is TGCAGTGCTAGAGACAGGGTCGGCAACGAGCAGTACTTC.

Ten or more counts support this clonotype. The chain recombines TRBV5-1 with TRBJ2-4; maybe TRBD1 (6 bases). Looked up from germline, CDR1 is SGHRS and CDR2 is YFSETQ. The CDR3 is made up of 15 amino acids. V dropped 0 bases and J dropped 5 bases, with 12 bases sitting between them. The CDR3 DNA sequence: TGCGCCAGCAGCTTGGCCGGACAGATCGAAAACATTCAGTACTTC. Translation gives CASSLAGQIENIQYF.

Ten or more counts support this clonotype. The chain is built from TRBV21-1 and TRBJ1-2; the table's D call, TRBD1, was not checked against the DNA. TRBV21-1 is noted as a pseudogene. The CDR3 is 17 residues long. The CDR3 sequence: CASSTWTGRTNNYGYTF. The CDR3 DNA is TGTGCCAGCAGCACCTGGACAGGGCGCACAAATAACTATGGCTACACCTTC.

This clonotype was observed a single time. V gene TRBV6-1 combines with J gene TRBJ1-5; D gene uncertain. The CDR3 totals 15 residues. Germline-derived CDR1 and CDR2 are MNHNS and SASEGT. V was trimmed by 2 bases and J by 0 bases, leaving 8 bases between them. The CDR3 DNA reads TGTGCCAGCAGTGAACGGGAATATAGCAATCAGCCCCAGCATTTT. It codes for CASSEREYSNQPQHF.

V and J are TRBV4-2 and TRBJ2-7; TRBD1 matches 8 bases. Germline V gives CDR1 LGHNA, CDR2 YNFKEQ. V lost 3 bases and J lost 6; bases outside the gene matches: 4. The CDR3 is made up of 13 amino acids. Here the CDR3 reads CASSQVTGGEQYF. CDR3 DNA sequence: TGTGCCAGCAGCCAGGTAACAGGGGGCGAGCAGTACTTC.

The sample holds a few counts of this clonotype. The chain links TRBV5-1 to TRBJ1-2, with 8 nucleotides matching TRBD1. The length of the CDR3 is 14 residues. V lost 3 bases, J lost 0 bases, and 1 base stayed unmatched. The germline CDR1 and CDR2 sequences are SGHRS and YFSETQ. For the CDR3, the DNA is TGCGCCAGCAGCTGGGGACAGGCTAACTATGGCTACACCTTC. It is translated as CASSWGQANYGYTF.

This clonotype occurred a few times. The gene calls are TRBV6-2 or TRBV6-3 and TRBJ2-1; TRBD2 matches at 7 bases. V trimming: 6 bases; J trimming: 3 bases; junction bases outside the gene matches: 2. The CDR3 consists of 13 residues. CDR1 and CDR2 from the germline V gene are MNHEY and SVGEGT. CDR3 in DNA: TGTGCCAGCAGCGCTAGCGGCTACAATGAGCAGTTCTTC. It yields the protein CASSASGYNEQFF.

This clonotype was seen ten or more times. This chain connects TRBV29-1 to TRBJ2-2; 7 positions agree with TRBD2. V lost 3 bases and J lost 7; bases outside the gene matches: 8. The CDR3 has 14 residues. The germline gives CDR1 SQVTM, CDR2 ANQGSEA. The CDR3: CSVEVQSGIGELFF. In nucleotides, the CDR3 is TGCAGCGTTGAGGTCCAGAGCGGGATCGGGGAGCTGTTTTTT.

This CDR3 reads CASSSHSGVSTDTQYF. The CDR3, as DNA: TGTGCCAGCAGTTCCCATAGCGGGGTTAGCACAGATACGCAGTATTTT. V is TRBV6-2 or TRBV6-3 and J is TRBJ2-3, with 8 positions matching TRBD2. This CDR3 is 16 amino acids long. Trimming at V came to 4 bases and at J to 0 bases, leaving 6 bases not matched to a gene. Germline CDR1 is MNHEY and CDR2 is SVGEGT.

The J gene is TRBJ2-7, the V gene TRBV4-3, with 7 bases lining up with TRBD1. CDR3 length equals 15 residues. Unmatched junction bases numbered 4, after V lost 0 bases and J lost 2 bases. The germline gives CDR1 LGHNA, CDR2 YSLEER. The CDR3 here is CASSQDMGQTYEQYF. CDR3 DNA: TGCGCCAGCAGCCAAGATATGGGACAGACCTACGAGCAGTACTTC.

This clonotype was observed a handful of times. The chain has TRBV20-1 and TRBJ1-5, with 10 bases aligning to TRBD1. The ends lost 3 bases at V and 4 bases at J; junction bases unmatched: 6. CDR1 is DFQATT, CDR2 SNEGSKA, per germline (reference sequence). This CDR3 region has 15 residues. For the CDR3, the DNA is TGCAGTGCTAGCCTGACAGGGGGCAGGAATCAGCCCCAGCATTTT. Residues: CSASLTGGRNQPQHF.